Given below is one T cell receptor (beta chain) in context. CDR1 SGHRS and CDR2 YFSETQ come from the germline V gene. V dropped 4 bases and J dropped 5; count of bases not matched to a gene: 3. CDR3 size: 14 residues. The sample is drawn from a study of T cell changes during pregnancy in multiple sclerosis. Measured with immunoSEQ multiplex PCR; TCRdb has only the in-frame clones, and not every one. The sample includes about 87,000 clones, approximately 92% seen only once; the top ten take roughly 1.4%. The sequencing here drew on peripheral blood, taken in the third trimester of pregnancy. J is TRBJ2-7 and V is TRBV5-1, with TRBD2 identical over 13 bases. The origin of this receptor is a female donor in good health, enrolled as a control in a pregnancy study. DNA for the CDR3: TGCGCCAGCAGCGCACTAGCGGGAGGGGACGAGCAGTACTTC. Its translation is CASSALAGGDEQYF.